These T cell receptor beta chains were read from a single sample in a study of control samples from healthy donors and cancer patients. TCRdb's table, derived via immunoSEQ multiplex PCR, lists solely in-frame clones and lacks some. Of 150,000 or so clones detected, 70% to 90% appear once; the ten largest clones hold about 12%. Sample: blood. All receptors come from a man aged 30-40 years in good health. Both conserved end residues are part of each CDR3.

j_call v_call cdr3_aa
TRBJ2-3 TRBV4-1 CASSLEGGDTQYF
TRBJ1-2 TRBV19 CASSPADRELYGYTF
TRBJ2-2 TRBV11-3 CASSARETGELFF
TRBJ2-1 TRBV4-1 CASSQAPTSGGNEQFF
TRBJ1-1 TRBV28 CASSYSGTGKTEAFF
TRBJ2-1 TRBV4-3 CASSRGGSYNEQFF
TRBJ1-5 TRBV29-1 CSPGAGWSNQPQHF
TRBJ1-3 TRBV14 CASSQTRQGRNTIYF
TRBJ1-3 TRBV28 CASTRGRGNTIYF
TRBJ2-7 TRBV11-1 CASSRDGDYEQYF
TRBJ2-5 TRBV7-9 CASSLWRGLLGETQYF
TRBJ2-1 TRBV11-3 CASSLEGNEQFF
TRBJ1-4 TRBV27 CASSWTGFEKLFF
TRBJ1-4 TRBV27 CASSSIDRDQGKLFF
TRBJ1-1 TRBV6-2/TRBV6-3 CASSIDREPTSNTEAFF
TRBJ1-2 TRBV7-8 CASSLAESYGYTF